This TCR beta chain was captured by sequencing in a study of T-cell reconstitution after alpha-beta-depleted transplantation in children. Germline CDR1 and CDR2: MGHRA and YSYEKL. Trimming cost V 0 bases and J 1 base; bases outside gene matches: 3. The CDR3 covers 16 residues. This clonotype has more than one count but fewer than ten. Preparing the TCRbeta library involved the use of unique molecular identifiers. One entry per CDR3 protein, called by TCRdb with MiXCR from the PCR reads. The sample consists of a few hundred thousand distinct CDR3 sequences, under 20% of them appearing once. The sequence was collected from a boy in the first two years of life who had a stem cell transplant for Wiskott-Aldrich syndrome, so the T cells may come from the graft donor. The sample was PBMCs, mostly from graft donor cells, taken 360 days after TCRalphabeta/CD19-depleted stem cell transplant. This chain connects TRBV4-1 to TRBJ2-5, with TRBD2 identical over 9 bases. CDR3 protein: CASSQDQRGVQETQYF. The CDR3 DNA sequence: TGCGCCAGCAGCCAAGATCAGCGGGGGGTCCAAGAGACCCAGTACTTC.